The clone carrying this T cell receptor beta chain was detected a few times. What it binds is not known. V was clipped by 6 bases and J by 7 bases; unmatched bases: 3. The germline gives CDR1 SNHLY, CDR2 FYNNEI. CDR3 length: 12 amino acids. This entry comes from a study of OX40 agonist ivuxolimab in advanced cancers. Study details: Each patient was given ivuxolimab into a vein every 2 weeks, at 0.01 to 10 mg/kg.

Using immunoSEQ multiplex PCR, the repertoire was profiled, and TCRdb retains in-frame clones only, with some absent. The repertoire has 60,000 to 75,000 clones, 84% of them found once; the top ten carry approximately 7.9%. Notes on the study in general: At doses 0.1 to 3.0 mg/kg, CD4+ and CD8+ clones expanded. What antigens the expanded peripheral T cells recognized was never established.

This clonotype was obtained from an adult with an advanced solid tumor such as melanoma, head and neck, liver or kidney cancer. The input for sequencing was CD4+ or CD8+ T cells sorted from blood, taken in a trial of the OX40 agonist ivuxolimab. The J gene is TRBJ1-2, the V gene TRBV2, with 9 nucleotides matching TRBD1. The CDR3 here is CASRGQGRGYTF. The DNA of the CDR3 is TGTGCCAGCAGGGGACAGGGACGTGGCTACACCTTC.